This T cell receptor beta chain originates from a study of CD8+ T cells in alopecia areata. General study results and limits: Normal scalp had lower clonality than lesional scalp, with alopecia totalis/universalis lesions showing this most strongly. Clonality in the scalp and expanded CD8+ clones ranked among the top 100 were significantly decreased by tofacitinib. The study found that many expanded lesional clones persisted in scalp and blood during tofacitinib.

Extraction of RNA preceded its reverse transcription into cDNA, which served as the sequencing template. Sequenced by immunoSEQ multiplex PCR; TCRdb stores in-frame clones only, minus some. The table includes 180,000 or so clones, nearly 60% detected once. The table lists this clone with a few counts. Its antigen is not identified. Treatment denoted: oral pan-JAK inhibitor, 5-10 mg twice daily. Sampling of alopecia areata patients yielded lesional scalp punch biopsies as well as peripheral blood. Looked up from germline, CDR1 is SGHDT and CDR2 is YYEEEE. This CDR3 is 13 amino acids long. Between the trimmed V and J ends, which lost 2 bases and 3 bases, there was a span of 9 bases.

The TCR comes from a human donor with alopecia areata. The sample here was CD4+ T cells sorted from blood, taken at week 24, from a patient treated with tofacitinib. The chain combines TRBV5-6 with TRBJ2-7; D could derive from TRBD1 or TRBD2 (5 bases each). CDR3 region: CASSFGTRYEQYF. CDR3 DNA: TGTGCCAGCAGCTTCGGGACCCGCTACGAGCAGTACTTC. Variable domain in full (rest from reference TRBV5-6 and TRBJ2-7): DAGVTQSPTHLIKTRGQQVTLRCSPKSGHDTVSWYQQALGQGPQFIFQYYEEEERQRGNFPDRFSGHQFPNYSSELNVNALLLGDSALYLCASSFGTRYEQYFGPGTRLTVT.